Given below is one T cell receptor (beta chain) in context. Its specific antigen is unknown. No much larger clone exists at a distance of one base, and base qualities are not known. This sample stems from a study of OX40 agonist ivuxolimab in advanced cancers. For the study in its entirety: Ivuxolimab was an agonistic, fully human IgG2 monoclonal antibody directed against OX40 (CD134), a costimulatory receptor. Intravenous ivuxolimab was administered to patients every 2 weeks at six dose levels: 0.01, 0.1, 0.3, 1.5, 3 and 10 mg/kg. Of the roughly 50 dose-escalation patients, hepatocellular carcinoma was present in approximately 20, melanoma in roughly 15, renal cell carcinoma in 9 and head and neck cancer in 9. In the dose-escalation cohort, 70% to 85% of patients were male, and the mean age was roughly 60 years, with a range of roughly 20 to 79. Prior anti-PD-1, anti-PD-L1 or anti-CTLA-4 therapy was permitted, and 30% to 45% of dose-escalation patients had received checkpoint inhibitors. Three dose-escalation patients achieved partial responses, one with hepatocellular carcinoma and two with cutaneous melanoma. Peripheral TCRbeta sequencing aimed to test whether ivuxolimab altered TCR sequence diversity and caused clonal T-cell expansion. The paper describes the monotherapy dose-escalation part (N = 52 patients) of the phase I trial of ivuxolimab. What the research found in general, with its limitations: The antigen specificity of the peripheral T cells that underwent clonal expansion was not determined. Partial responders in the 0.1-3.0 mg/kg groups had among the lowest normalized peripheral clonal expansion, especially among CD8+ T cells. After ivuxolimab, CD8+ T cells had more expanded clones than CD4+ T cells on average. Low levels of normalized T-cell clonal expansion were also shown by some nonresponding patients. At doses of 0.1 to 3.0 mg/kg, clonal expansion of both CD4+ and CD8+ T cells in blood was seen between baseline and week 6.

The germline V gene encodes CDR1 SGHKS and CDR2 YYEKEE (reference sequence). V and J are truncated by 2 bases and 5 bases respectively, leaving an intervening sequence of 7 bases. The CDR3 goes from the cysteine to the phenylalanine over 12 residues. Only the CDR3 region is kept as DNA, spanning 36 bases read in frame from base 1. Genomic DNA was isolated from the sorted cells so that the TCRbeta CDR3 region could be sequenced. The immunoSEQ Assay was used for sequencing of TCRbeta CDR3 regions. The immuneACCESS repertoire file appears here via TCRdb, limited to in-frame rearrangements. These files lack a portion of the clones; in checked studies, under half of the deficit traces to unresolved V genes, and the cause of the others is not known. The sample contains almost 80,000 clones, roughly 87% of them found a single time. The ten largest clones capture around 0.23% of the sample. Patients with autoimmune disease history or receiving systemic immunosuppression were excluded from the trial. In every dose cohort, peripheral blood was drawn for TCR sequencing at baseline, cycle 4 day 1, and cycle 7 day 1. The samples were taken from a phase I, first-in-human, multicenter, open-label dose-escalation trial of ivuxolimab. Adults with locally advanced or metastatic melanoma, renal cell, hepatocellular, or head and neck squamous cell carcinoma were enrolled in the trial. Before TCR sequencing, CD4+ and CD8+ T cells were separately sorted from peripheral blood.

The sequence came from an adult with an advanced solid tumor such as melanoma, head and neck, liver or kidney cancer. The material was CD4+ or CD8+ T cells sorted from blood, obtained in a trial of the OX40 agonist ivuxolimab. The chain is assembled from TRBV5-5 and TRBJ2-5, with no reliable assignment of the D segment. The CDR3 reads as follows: CASSLMGETQYF. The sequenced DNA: TGTGCCAGCAGCTTAATGGGCGAGACCCAGTACTTC.